The text below deals with one T cell receptor beta chain. Its antigen remains unidentified. Base qualities are not provided; no much larger clone lies one nucleotide away. The data stem from a study of blood T cell repertoires in COVID-19 (TCRdb year 2020). Background on the whole study: Samples covering the acute and convalescent phases of COVID-19 were provided by collaborators in the United States, Italy and Spain. Sample metadata almost always included a de-identified subject ID, COVID-19 status, age in years and sex. The repertoires were made available in a free public database intended to serve as a resource for research on the immune response to SARS-CoV-2. Samples were obtained from the ongoing ImmuneRACE study (first 160 participants) and from over 1,000 subjects provided by 6 global collaborators. The dataset comprised deeply sampled blood TCRbeta repertoires from subjects exposed to, actively infected with, or recovered from COVID-19. The prospective study material was composed of cDNA or gDNA derived from T cells, B-cell-depleted T cells, or PBMCs. Where HLA class I and class II types were available, the types were taken from metadata supplied by the sample provider, not from assay-based typing. The paper's findings and limits, for the study overall: The quantity of clinical and demographic metadata differed by source and by participant and was supplied without curation.

TCRbeta CDR3 regions were amplified from genomic DNA using the immunoSEQ Assay, a bias-controlled multiplex PCR. The paper's data handling went like this. Nucleated cell counts per sample were estimated from amplification of reference gene primers within the assay. To quantify the absolute abundance of each unique TCRbeta CDR3 rearrangement, sequence reads were collapsed and filtered. Productive Simpson clonality was computed per sample as the square root of Simpson's diversity index over productive rearrangements. TCRdb obtained this table from immuneACCESS and retained in-frame rearrangements with V and J assigned. These tables miss some clones; where compared with another copy, unresolved V genes account for less than half of the shortfall, and the remainder is unexplained. That table furnishes V, J and clone size, whereas the DNA furnished D and trimming. The sample data list around 150,000 clones, and under 90% of these were observed just once. Roughly 20% of the sample is in the top ten clones.

The CDR3 spans 14 residues, from the cysteine through the phenylalanine. Only CDR3 DNA remains: 42 bases, in frame from the first base. From a lookup of the germline V gene, CDR1 and CDR2 are MDHEN and SYDVKM. V was cut back by 6 bases and J by 0 bases, leaving a gap of 11 bases between them. Each collaborating institution followed its own protocols to collect whole blood in K2EDTA tubes. For TCRbeta analysis, collaborator samples were shipped as frozen whole blood, as isolated PBMCs, or as DNA extracted from either sample type. The receptor chain draws on TRBV28 and TRBJ1-2; the D gene assignment is ambiguous. Sequenced: peripheral blood. This clonotype was obtained from a woman older than 75 with acute or convalescent COVID-19. The CDR3 region reads CASRRSPANYGYTF. The DNA sequence reads TGTGCCAGCAGACGAAGCCCGGCTAACTATGGCTACACCTTC.